The 14 T cell receptor beta chains presented below share a single source sample, sequenced in a study of beta chain features in type 1 diabetes. No antigens are known for them. The study reverse transcribed the entire isolated RNA, so it sequenced expressed TCRB transcripts. The data were produced by immunoSEQ multiplex PCR, yet TCRdb's version contains in-frame clones alone and is incomplete. The repertoire includes about 660,000 clones, around an eighth of them detected once, and roughly 0.04% sits in the top ten. Overall study results and limits: TCRB CDR3 length was moderately but significantly reduced in all four CD4+ subsets of Type 1 diabetes patients.

Input material: naive CD4+ T cells from blood. The receptors were gathered from a man younger than 35 with type 1 diabetes.

This clone was seen a handful of times. The chain links TRBV14 to TRBJ2-7, with 9 bases identical to TRBD1. CDR3 length: 13 amino acids. V was pared by 4 bases and J by 9 bases, with 7 bases of the junction left unmatched. In germline, CDR1 is SGHDN, CDR2 FVKESK. The CDR3 region has the DNA TGTGCCAGCAGCCGGGACAGGGACGGAGTGCAGTACTTC. Translating gives CASSRDRDGVQYF.

The chain employs TRBV5-4 and TRBJ2-3; D is undetermined. There are 13 residues in the CDR3. Looked up from germline, CDR1 is SGHNT and CDR2 is YYREEE (reference sequence). Trimming shortened V by 7 bases and J by 0 bases, and 9 bases separated the two germline ends. CDR3 in amino acids: CASWSSSTDTQYF. The CDR3 DNA reads TGTGCCAGCTGGAGTAGTAGCACAGATACGCAGTATTTT.

The chain employs TRBV7-2 and TRBJ2-5; 8 bases agree with TRBD2. The trim removed 3 bases at V and 5 bases at J, leaving 5 bases unmatched. Germline assignment: CDR1 SGHTA and CDR2 FQGNSA. The CDR3 has 14 amino acids. The DNA for the CDR3 is TGTGCCAGCAGCTTTAGCGGGGTATGGGAGACCCAGTACTTC. Its protein product is CASSFSGVWETQYF.

The chain couples TRBV6-5 to TRBJ1-3; D unresolved. Germline CDR1 reads MNHEY; CDR2 reads SVGAGI. There are 15 residues in the CDR3. V was pared by 6 bases and J by 0 bases, with 12 bases between. CDR3 loop: CASSPLGFSGNTIYF. In DNA, the CDR3 is TGTGCCAGCAGCCCACTCGGCTTCTCTGGAAACACCATATATTTT.

This sequence joins TRBV27 and TRBJ2-5, with 8 bases identical to TRBD1. The V and J ends lost 5 bases and 2 bases, in that order; junction bases with no gene match: 4. This CDR3 has 14 amino acids. CDR1 MNHEY and CDR2 SMNVEV come from the germline V gene (reference sequence). The CDR3 DNA sequence: TGTGCCAGCAGTCAGGACAGGGCACAAGAGACCCAGTACTTC. The encoded protein is CASSQDRAQETQYF.

This clone was detected only a few times. The rearrangement joins TRBV23-1 to TRBJ1-5; D gene ambiguous. TRBV23-1 is labeled an ORF, and its function is uncertain. With 2 bases removed from V and 2 bases from J, the gap between germline ends came to 4 bases. The CDR3 totals 13 residues. CDR3 amino acids: CASSQRGNQPQHF. The CDR3 region has the DNA TGCGCCAGCAGTCAACGGGGCAATCAGCCCCAGCATTTT.

This chain links TRBV5-4 with TRBJ2-5, with D perhaps matching TRBD2 (5 bases). V was cut by 5 bases and J by 7 bases, with 15 bases left in between. The CDR3 length is 13 residues. Germline V lookup: CDR1 SGHNT, CDR2 YYREEE (reference sequence). CDR3 nucleotides: TGTGCCAGCAGGCAAGACTCGGCGGGGACCCAGTACTTC. Translated: CASRQDSAGTQYF.

This chain uses TRBV7-2 with TRBJ2-7; D possibly matches TRBD1 or TRBD2 (5 bases each). The V end lost 7 bases, the J end lost 6 bases, and 22 bases lay between the germline ends. Germline loops: CDR1 SGHTA, CDR2 FQGNSA. CDR3 size: 15 residues. The CDR3 reads CASTFTGTTSGEQYF. The CDR3 DNA follows: TGTGCCAGCACCTTTACCGGGACCACCTCTGGCGAGCAGTACTTC.

V is TRBV4-3 and J is TRBJ1-2; tentatively, D is TRBD1 (6 bases). The CDR3 totals 15 residues. In germline, CDR1 is LGHNA, CDR2 YSLEER. Trimming cost V 4 bases and J 5 bases, with 17 bases left between them. The CDR3 region is CASSLRQELSYGYTF. The CDR3 nucleotides read TGCGCCAGCAGCCTCCGACAGGAATTATCATATGGCTACACCTTC.

This clone came up a few times. The rearrangement links TRBV19 to TRBJ1-2, with TRBD1 matching over 11 bases. With V trimmed by 8 bases and J by 8 bases, 10 bases remained unmatched. The CDR3 sequence is 14 residues long. From germline, CDR1 is LNHDA and CDR2 SQIVND (reference sequence). CDR3 bases: TGTGCCAGTCAATGGACAGGGGGCGCAGGAGGCTACACCTTC. Translated: CASQWTGGAGGYTF.

The genes are TRBV2 and TRBJ2-7; D is unresolved. Trimming shortened V by 6 bases and J by 4 bases, and 10 bases separated the two germline ends. Germline V gene lookup returns CDR1 SNHLY and CDR2 FYNNEI. The CDR3 extends over 12 amino acids. The CDR3 loop is CASSLAEYEQYF. In DNA, the CDR3 is TGTGCCAGCAGCCTCGCGGAATACGAGCAGTACTTC.

The table lists this clone with a few counts. The J gene is TRBJ2-1, the V gene TRBV19, with D possibly TRBD2 on 6 matching bases. The CDR3 loop spans 16 amino acids. Trimming removed 4 bases at V and 0 bases at J, with 13 bases between. From germline, CDR1 is LNHDA and CDR2 SQIVND (reference sequence). Here the CDR3 reads CASSTPGRGSYNEQFF. DNA of the CDR3: TGTGCCAGTAGTACCCCTGGGCGGGGCTCCTACAATGAGCAGTTCTTC.

The chain joins TRBV7-9 to TRBJ2-5; maybe TRBD1 (5 bases). The germline CDR1 and CDR2 sequences are SEHNR and FQNEAQ (reference sequence). The CDR3 consists of 14 residues. V gave up 2 bases and J gave up 3 bases, with 10 bases separating them. This CDR3 is CASSLTGSKETQYF. CDR3 nucleotides: TGTGCCAGCAGCTTAACAGGATCTAAAGAGACCCAGTACTTC.

For this clone: Mismatch with germline at one junction end may stem from a read error. The chain carries TRBV6-6 and TRBJ2-3; 12 positions match TRBD2. The CDR3 loop spans 16 amino acids. The germline CDR1 and CDR2 sequences are MNHNY and SVGAGI (reference sequence). CDR3 amino acids: CASSDSTSGGSDTQYF. The CDR3 coding sequence is TGTGCCAGCAGTGACTCGACTAGCGGGGGTTCAGATACGCAGTATTTT.